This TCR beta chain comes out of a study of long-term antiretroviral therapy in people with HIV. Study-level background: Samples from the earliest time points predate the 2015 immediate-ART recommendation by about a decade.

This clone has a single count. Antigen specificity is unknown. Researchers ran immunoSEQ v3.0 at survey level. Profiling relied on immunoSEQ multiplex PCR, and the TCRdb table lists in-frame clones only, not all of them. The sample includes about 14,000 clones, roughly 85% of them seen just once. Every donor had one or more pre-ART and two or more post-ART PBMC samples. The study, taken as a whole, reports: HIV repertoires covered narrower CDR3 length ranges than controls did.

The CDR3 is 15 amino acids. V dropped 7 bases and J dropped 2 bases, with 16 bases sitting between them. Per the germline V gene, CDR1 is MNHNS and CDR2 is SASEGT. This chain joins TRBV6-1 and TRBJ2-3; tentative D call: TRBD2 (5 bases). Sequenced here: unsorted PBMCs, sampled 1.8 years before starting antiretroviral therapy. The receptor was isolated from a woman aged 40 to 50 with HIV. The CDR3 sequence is CASTGITAPTDTQYF. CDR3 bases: TGTGCCAGCACGGGGATTACGGCCCCCACAGATACGCAGTATTTT.